What follows is one T cell receptor beta chain and its context. Its binding antigen is unknown. Nothing much larger sits one base from this clone, and base qualities are not available. The sample is drawn from a study of blood T cell repertoires in COVID-19 (dated by TCRdb to the early 2020s). The study in broad terms: Samples from collaborators originated in the United States, Italy and Spain and spanned both the acute and convalescent phases of COVID-19. The samples were drawn from the first 160 participants of the ongoing ImmuneRACE study and from 1,254 subjects provided by 6 global collaborators. A de-identified subject ID, COVID-19 status, age in years and sex were almost always included in the sample metadata. Where available, HLA class I and class II types were obtained from metadata supplied by the sample provider rather than from assay-based typing. The material from the prospective study consisted of cDNA or gDNA derived from T cells, B-cell-depleted T cells, or PBMCs. Subjects who had been exposed to COVID-19, were actively infected with it, or had recovered from it provided the deeply sampled blood TCRbeta repertoires that made up the dataset. The repertoires were released in a freely available public database meant as a resource for research on the immune response to SARS-CoV-2. What the work shows at the level of the full study, not this receptor alone: The amount of clinical and demographic metadata varied by source and participant and was provided uncurated.

The immunoSEQ Assay, a bias-controlled multiplex PCR, was used to amplify TCRbeta CDR3 regions from genomic DNA. From the authors' description of their analysis: The number of nucleated cells in each sample was estimated by amplification of reference gene primers within the assay. To quantify the absolute abundance of each unique TCRbeta CDR3 rearrangement, sequence reads were collapsed and filtered. For each sample, productive Simpson clonality was calculated by taking the square root of Simpson's diversity index across productive rearrangements. Entries here come from immuneACCESS through TCRdb and include only in-frame sequences with V and J called. Some clones fail to appear in such tables; in the studies checked, an unresolved V gene covers under half of the shortfall, and the cause of the remainder is unknown. V, J and clone size derive from that table, while D and trimming were established from the DNA sequence. In all, the sample holds 500,000 to 600,000 clones, and 85% to 90% of those were seen once. The ten largest clones represent 7.5% to 9.5% of the sample.

At one collaborating source in Seattle, patients were enrolled during active infection and were followed longitudinally through the course of disease. Collaborating institutions collected whole blood in K2EDTA tubes following their own protocols. For TCRbeta analysis, collaborators shipped samples as frozen whole blood, isolated PBMCs, or DNA extracted from either of those sample types. Trimming at the junction amounts to 3 bases on V and 2 bases on J, and the germline ends lie 14 bases apart. The germline V gene supplies CDR1 SGHDN and CDR2 FVKESK. The CDR3 spans 15 residues, from the cysteine through the phenylalanine. Just the 45-base CDR3 DNA is kept, in frame starting at base 1.

The sequenced material came from peripheral blood. This clonotype was sampled from a woman in her 50s with COVID-19, enrolled during active disease. Recombination linked TRBV14 to TRBJ2-7; a tentative D call is TRBD2 (6 bases match). The CDR3 region: CASSQRSGDPYEQYF. The sequence in DNA is TGTGCCAGCAGCCAGAGATCGGGGGACCCCTACGAGCAGTACTTC.